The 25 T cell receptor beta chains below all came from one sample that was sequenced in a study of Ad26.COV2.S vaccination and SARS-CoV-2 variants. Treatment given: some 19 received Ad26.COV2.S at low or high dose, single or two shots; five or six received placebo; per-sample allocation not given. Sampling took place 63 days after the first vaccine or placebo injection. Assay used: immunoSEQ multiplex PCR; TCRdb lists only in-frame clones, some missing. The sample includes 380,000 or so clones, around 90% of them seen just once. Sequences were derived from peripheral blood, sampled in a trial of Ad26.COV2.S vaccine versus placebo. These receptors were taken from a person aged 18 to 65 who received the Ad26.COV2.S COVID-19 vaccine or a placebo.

CDR3 sequence: CASSPRSSGYSGGYTF. Written as DNA, the CDR3 is TGTGCCAGCTCACCACGCTCTAGCGGATATAGTGGAGGCTACACCTTC. V gene TRBV18 combines with J gene TRBJ1-2; D not certain. This CDR3 has 16 residues. The ends were cut back, 1 base at V and 8 bases at J, with 20 bases in the middle. Looked up from germline, CDR1 is KGHSH and CDR2 is LQKENI.

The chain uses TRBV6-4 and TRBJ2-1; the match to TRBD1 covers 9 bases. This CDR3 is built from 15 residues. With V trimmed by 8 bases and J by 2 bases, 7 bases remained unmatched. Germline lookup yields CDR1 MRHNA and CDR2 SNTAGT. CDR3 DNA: TGTGCCAGCTCCGCCGGGACAGGGACCTACAATGAGCAGTTCTTC. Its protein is CASSAGTGTYNEQFF.

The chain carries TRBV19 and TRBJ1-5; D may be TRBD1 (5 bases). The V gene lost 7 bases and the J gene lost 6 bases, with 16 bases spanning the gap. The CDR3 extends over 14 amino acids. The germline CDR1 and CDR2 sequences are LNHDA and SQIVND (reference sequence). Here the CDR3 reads CASTIGWGGQPQHF. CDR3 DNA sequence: TGTGCCAGTACCATAGGGTGGGGGGGTCAGCCCCAGCATTTT. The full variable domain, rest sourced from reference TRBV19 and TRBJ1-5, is DGGITQSPKYLFRKEGQNVTLSCEQNLNHDAMYWYRQDPGQGLRLIYYSQIVNDFQKGDIAEGYSVSREKKESFPLTVTSAQKNPTAFYLCASTIGWGGQPQHFGDGTRLSIL.

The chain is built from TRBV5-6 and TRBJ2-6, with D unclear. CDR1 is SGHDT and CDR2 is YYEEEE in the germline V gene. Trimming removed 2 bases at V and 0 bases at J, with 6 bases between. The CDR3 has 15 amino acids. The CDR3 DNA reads TGTGCCAGCAGCTTTCCAGGCTCTGGGGCCAACGTCCTGACTTTC. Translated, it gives CASSFPGSGANVLTF.

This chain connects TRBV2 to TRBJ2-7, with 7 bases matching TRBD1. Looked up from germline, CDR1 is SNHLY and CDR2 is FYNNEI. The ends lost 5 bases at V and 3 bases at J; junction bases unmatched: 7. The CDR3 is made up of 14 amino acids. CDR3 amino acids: CASSPTGLLYEQYF. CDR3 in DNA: TGTGCCAGCAGTCCGACAGGGCTTCTCTACGAGCAGTACTTC. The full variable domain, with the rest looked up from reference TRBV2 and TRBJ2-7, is EPEVTQTPSHQVTQMGQEVILRCVPISNHLYFYWYRQILGQKVEFLVSFYNNEISEKSEIFDDQFSVERPDGSNFTLKIRSTKLEDSAMYFCASSPTGLLYEQYFGPGTRLTVT.

CDR3 sequence reads: CAWSWDGEAFF. In nucleotides, the CDR3 is TGTGCCTGGAGTTGGGACGGTGAAGCTTTCTTT. The gene calls are TRBV30 and TRBJ1-1, with a tentative D call TRBD1 (5 bases). The CDR3 is made up of 11 amino acids. CDR1 and CDR2 (germline): GTSNPN, SVGIG (reference sequence). V was cut by 2 bases and J by 7 bases, with 8 bases left in between.

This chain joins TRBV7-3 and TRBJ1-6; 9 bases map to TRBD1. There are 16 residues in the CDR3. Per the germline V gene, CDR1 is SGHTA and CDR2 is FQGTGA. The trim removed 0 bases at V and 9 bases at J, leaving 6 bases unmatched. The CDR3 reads CASSLTTTGGFSPLHF. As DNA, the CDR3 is TGTGCCAGCAGCTTAACGACAACAGGGGGCTTTTCACCCCTCCACTTT.

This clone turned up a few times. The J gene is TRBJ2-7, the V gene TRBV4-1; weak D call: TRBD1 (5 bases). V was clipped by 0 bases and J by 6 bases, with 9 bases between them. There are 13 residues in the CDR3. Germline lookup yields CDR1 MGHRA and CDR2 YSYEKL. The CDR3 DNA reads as TGCGCCAGCAGCCAAGATAAGGGGCTCGAGCAGTACTTC. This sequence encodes CASSQDKGLEQYF.

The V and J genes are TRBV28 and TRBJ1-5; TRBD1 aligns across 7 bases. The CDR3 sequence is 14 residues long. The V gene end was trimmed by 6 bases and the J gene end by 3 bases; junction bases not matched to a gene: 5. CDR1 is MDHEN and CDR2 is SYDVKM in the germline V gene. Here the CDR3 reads CASSSTGTNQPQHF. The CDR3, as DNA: TGTGCCAGCAGCTCGACAGGGACCAATCAGCCCCAGCATTTT.

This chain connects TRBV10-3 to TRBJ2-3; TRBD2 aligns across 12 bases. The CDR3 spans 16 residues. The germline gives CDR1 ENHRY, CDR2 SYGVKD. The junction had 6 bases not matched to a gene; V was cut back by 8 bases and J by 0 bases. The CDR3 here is CAIEDTSGRSTDTQYF. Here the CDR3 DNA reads TGTGCCATCGAAGATACTAGCGGGAGGAGCACAGATACGCAGTATTTT.

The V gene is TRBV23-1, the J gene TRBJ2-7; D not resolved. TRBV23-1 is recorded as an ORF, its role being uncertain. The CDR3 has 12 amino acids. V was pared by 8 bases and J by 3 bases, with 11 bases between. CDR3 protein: CASPGWVYEQYF. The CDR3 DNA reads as TGCGCCAGCCCCGGTTGGGTCTACGAGCAGTACTTC.

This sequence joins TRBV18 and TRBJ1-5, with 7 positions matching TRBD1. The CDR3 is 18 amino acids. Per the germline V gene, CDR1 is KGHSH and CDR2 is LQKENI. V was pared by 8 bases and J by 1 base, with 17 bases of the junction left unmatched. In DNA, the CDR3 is TGTGCCAGCGCCCCCCGACAGGGAGAGAGGAGAAGCAATCAGCCCCAGCATTTT. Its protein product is CASAPRQGERRSNQPQHF.

The CDR3 nucleotides read TGCGCCAGCAGCTTGAACCCAAGGGTGGGGGCCCCTAATGAAAAACTGTTTTTT. Amino acid sequence: CASSLNPRVGAPNEKLFF. This sequence joins TRBV5-1 and TRBJ1-4, with D perhaps TRBD1 (6 bases). The CDR3 is 18 amino acids. The V and J ends lost 1 base and 3 bases respectively, with 19 bases between them. Per germline, CDR1 SGHRS and CDR2 YFSETQ.

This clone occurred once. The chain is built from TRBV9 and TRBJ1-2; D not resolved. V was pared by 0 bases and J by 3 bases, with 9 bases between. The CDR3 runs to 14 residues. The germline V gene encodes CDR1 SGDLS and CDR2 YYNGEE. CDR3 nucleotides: TGTGCCAGCAGCGTAGAGGAGAGGTACTATGGCTACACCTTC. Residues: CASSVEERYYGYTF.

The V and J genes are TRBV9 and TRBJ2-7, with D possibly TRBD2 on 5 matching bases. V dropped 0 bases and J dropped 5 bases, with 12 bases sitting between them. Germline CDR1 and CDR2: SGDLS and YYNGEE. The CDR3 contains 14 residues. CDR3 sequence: CASSVDGSSDEQYF. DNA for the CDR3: TGTGCCAGCAGCGTAGATGGGAGTTCCGACGAGCAGTACTTC.

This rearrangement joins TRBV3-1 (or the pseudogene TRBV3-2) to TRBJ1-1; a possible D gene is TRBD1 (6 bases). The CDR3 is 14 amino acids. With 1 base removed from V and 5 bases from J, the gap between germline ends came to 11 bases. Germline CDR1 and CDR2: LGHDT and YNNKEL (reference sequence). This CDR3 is CASSQGGARTEAFF. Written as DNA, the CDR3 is TGTGCCAGCAGCCAAGGGGGGGCCAGGACTGAAGCTTTCTTT.

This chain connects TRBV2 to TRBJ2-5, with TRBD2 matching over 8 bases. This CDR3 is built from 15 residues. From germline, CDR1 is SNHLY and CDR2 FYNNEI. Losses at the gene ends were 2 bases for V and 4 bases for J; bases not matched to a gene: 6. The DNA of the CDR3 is TGTGCCAGCAGTGAACAGGGGCTAGCGGGAGAGACCCAGTACTTC. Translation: CASSEQGLAGETQYF.

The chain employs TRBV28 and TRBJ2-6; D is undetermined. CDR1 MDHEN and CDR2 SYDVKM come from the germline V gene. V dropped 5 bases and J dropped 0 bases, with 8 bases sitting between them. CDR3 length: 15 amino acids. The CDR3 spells CASSRRSSGANVLTF. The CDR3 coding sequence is TGTGCCAGCAGTCGCAGGAGCTCTGGGGCCAACGTCCTGACTTTC.

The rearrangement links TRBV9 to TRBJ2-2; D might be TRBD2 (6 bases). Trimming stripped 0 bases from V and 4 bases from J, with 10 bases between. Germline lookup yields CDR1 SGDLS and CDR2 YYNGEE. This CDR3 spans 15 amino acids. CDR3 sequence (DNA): TGTGCCAGCAGCGTAGCAGGGACTGTCACCGGGGAGCTGTTTTTT. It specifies CASSVAGTVTGELFF.

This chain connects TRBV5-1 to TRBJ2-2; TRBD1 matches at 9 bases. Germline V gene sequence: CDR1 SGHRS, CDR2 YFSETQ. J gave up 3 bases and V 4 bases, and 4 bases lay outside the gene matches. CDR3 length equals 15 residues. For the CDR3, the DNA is TGCGCCAGCAGCGGTAGGACAGGGGACACCGGGGAGCTGTTTTTT. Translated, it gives CASSGRTGDTGELFF. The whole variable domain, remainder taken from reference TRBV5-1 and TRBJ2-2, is KAGVTQTPRYLIKTRGQQVTLSCSPISGHRSVSWYQQTPGQGLQFLFEYFSETQRNKGNFPGRFSGRQFSNSRSEMNVSTLELGDSALYLCASSGRTGDTGELFFGEGSRLTVL.

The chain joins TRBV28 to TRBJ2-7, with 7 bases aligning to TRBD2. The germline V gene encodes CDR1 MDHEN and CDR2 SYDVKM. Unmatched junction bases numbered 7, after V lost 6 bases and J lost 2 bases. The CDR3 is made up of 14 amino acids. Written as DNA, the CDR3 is TGTGCCAGCAGCCCGCCCCGGGGGGCCTACGAGCAGTACTTC. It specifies CASSPPRGAYEQYF.

DNA of the CDR3: TGTGCCAGCAGCCAAGATCCGGGACAAACCTCTGGAAACACCATATATTTT. Amino acid sequence: CASSQDPGQTSGNTIYF. V usage is TRBV4-2 and J usage is TRBJ1-3; tentative D call: TRBD1 (6 bases). CDR1 and CDR2 from the germline V gene are LGHNA and YNFKEQ. The V and J ends lost 0 bases and 0 bases respectively, with 12 bases between them. CDR3 length equals 17 residues.

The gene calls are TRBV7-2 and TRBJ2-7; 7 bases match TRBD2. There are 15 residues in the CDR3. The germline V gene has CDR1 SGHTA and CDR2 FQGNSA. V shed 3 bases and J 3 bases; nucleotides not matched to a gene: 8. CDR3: CASSLGGRALYEQYF. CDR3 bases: TGTGCCAGCAGCTTGGGAGGGAGGGCCCTCTACGAGCAGTACTTC.

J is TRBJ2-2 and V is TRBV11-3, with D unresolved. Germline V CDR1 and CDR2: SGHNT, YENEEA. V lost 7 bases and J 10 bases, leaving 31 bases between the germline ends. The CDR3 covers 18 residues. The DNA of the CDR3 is TGTGCCAGCACCCCATCCCATCTCACACCGGGCAGTTCCGAGGAGCTGTTTTTT. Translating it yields CASTPSHLTPGSSEELFF.

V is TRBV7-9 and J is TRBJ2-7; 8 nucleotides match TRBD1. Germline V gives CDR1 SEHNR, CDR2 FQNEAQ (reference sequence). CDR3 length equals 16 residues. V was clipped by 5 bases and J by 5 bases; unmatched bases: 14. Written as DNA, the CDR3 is TGTGCCAGCAGCCTGAGACAGGGGTGGCTTAGGGACGAGCAGTACTTC. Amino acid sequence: CASSLRQGWLRDEQYF.